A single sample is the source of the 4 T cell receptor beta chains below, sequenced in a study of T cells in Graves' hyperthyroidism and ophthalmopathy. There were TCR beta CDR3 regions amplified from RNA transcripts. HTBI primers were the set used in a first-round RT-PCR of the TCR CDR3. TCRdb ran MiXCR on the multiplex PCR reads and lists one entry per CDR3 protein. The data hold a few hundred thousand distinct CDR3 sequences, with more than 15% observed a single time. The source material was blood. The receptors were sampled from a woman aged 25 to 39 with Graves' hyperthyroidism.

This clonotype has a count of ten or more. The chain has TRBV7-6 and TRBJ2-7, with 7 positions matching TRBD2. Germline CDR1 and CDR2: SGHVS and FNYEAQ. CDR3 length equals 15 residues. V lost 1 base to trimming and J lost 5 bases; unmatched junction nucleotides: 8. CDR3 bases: TGTGCCAGCAGCTTAGTCGGGGCGGGAGAAGACGAGCAGTACTTC. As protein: CASSLVGAGEDEQYF.

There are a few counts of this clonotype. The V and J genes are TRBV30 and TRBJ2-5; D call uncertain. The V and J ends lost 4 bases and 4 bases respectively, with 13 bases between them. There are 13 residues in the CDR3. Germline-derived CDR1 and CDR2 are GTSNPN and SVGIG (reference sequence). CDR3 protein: CAWIMKGRETQYF. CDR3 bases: TGTGCCTGGATAATGAAGGGTCGAGAGACCCAGTACTTC.

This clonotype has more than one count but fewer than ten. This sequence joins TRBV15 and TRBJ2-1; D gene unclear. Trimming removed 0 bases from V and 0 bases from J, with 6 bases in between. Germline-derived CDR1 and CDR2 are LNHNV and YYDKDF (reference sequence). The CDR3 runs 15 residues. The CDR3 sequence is CATSRELGSYNEQFF. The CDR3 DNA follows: TGTGCCACCAGCAGAGAACTTGGCTCCTACAATGAGCAGTTCTTC.

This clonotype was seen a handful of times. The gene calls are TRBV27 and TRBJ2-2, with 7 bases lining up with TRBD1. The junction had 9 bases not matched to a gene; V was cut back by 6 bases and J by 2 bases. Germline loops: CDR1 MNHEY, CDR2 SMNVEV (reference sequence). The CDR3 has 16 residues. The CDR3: CASRKLGTENTGELFF. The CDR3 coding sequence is TGTGCCAGCAGAAAGTTAGGGACAGAAAACACCGGGGAGCTGTTTTTT.